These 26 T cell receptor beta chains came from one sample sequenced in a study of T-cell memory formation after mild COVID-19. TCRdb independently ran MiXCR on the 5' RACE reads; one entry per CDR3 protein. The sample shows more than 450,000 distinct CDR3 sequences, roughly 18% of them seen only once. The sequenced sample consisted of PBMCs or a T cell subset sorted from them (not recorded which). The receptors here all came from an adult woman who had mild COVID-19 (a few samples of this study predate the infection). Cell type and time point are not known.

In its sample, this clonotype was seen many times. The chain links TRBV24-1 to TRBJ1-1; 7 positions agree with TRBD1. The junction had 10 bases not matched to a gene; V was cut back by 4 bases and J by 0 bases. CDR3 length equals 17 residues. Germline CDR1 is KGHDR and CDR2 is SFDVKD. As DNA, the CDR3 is TGTGCCACCAGTGACTCCCGACAGGGTATCATGAACACTGAAGCTTTCTTT. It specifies CATSDSRQGIMNTEAFF.

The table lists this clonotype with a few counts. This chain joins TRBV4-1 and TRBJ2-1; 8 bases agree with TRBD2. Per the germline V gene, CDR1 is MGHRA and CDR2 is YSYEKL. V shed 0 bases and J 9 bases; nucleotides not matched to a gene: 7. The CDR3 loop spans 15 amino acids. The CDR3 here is CASSQEQAGEGEQFF. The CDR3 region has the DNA TGCGCCAGCAGCCAAGAGCAAGCGGGGGAGGGTGAGCAGTTCTTC.

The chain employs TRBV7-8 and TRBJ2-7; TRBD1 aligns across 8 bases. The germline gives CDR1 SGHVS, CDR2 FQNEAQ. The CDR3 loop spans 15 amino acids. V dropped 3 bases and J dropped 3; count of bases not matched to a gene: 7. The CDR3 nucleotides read TGTGCCAGCAGCTTCACGGGACAGGTGTTCTACGAGCAGTACTTC. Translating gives CASSFTGQVFYEQYF.

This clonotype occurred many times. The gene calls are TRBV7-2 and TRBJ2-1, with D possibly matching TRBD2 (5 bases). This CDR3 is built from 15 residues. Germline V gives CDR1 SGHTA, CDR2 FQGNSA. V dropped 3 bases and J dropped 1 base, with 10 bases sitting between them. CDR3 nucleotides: TGTGCCAGCAGCTTGACGGACTCATCCTACAATGAGCAGTTCTTC. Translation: CASSLTDSSYNEQFF.

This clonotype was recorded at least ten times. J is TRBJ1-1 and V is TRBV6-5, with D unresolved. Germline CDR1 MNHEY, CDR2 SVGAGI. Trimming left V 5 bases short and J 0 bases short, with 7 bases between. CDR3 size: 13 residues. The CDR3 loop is CASSPAMNTEAFF. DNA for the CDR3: TGTGCCAGCAGTCCCGCTATGAACACTGAAGCTTTCTTT.

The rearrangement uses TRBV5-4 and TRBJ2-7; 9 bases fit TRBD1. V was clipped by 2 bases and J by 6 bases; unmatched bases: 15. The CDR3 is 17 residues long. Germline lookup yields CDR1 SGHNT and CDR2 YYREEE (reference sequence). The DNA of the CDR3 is TGTGCCAGCAGCTTTTATGGGGGACAGGGATGGGTCTCCGAGCAGTACTTC. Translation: CASSFYGGQGWVSEQYF.

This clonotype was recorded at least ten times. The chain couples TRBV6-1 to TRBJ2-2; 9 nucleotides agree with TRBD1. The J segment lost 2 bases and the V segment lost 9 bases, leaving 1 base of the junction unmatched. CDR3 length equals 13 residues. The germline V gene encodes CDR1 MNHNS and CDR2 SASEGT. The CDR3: CARGQGNTGELFF. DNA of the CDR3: TGTGCCAGGGGACAGGGTAACACCGGGGAGCTGTTTTTT.

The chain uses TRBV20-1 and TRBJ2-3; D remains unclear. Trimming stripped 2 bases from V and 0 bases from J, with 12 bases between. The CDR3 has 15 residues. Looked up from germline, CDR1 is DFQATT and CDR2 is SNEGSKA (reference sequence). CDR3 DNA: TGCAGTGCTAGACTCTGGCCGGACAGCACAGATACGCAGTATTTT. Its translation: CSARLWPDSTDTQYF.

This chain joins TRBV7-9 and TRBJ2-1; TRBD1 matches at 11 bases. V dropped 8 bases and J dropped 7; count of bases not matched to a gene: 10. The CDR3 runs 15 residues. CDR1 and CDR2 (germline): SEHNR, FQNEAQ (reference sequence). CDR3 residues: CASLGGGQGGNEQFF. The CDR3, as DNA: TGTGCCAGCCTGGGCGGGGGACAGGGGGGAAATGAGCAGTTCTTC.

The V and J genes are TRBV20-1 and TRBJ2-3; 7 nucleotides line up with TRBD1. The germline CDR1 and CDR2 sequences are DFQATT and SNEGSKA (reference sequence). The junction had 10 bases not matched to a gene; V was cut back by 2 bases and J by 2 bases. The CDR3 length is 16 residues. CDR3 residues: CSARTRTGDLTDTQYF. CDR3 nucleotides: TGCAGTGCTAGAACACGGACAGGCGATCTCACAGATACGCAGTATTTT.

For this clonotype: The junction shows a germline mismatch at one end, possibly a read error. The CDR3 DNA reads as TGTGCCAGCAGTTTAACGGGACTAGCGATAGGCACGCATTTT. Protein: CASSLTGLAIGTHF. This rearrangement joins TRBV27 to TRBJ2-3, with 10 bases aligning to TRBD2. Germline V lookup: CDR1 MNHEY, CDR2 SMNVEV (reference sequence). The CDR3 is 14 amino acids.

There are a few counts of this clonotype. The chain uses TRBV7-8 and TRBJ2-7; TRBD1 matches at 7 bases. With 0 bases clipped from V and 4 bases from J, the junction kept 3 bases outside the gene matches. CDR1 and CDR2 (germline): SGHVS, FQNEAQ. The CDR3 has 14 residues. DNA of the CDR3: TGTGCCAGCAGCTTAGCGTGGGGACAGTACGAGCAGTACTTC. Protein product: CASSLAWGQYEQYF.

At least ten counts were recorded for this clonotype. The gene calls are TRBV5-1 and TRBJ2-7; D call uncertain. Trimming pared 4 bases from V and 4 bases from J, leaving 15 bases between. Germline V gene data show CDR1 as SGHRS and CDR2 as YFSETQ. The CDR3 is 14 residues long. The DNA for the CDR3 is TGCGCCAGCAGCACGGAGACCTCTATTTACGAGCAGTACTTC. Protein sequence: CASSTETSIYEQYF.

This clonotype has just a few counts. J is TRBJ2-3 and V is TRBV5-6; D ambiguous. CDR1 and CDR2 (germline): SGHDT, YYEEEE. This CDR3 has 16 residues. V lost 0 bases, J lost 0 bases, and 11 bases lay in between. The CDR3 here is CASSLAIRTSTDTQYF. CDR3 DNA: TGTGCCAGCAGCTTGGCAATACGGACGAGCACAGATACGCAGTATTTT.

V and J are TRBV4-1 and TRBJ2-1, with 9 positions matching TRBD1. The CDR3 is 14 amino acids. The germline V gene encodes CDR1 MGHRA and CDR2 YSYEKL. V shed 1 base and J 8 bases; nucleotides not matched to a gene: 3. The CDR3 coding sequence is TGCGCCAGCAGCCAAGGACAGGGGGGTTATGAGCAGTTCTTC. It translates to CASSQGQGGYEQFF.

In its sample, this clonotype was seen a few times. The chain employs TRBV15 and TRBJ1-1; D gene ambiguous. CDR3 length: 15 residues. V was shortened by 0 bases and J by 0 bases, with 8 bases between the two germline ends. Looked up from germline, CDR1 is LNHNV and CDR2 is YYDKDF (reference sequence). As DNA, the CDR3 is TGTGCCACCAGCAGAGACACGGGCATGAACACTGAAGCTTTCTTT. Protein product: CATSRDTGMNTEAFF.

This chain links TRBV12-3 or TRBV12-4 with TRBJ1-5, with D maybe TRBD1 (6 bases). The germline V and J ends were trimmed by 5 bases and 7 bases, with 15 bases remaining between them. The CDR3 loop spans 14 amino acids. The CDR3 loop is CASSLTGMVQPQHF. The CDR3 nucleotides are TGTGCCAGCAGTCTCACAGGGATGGTGCAGCCCCAGCATTTT.

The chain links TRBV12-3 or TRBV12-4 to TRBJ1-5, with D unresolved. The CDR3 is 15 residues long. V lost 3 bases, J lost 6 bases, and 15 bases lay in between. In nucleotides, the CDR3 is TGTGCCAGCAGTTTGCAGGCCTCAGTAGGTCAGCCCCAGCATTTT. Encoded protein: CASSLQASVGQPQHF.

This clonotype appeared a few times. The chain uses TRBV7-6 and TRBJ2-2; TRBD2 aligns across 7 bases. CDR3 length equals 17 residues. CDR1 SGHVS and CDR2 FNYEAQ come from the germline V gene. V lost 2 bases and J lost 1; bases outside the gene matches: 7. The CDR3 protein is CASSLTGGLQNTGELFF. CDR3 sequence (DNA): TGTGCCAGCAGCTTAACGGGGGGACTCCAGAACACCGGGGAGCTGTTTTTT.

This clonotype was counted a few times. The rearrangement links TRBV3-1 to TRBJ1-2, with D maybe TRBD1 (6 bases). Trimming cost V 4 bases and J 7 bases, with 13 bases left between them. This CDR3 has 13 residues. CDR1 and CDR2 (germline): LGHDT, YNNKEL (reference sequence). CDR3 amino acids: CASSPGQRLGYTF. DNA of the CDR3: TGTGCCAGCAGCCCTGGACAGCGGCTTGGCTACACCTTC.

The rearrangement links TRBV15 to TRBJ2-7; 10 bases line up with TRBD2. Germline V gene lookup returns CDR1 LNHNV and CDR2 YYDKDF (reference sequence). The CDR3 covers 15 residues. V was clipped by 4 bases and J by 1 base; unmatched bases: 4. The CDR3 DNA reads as TGTGCCACCAGCATTAGCGGGGGGTCGTCCTACGAGCAGTACTTC. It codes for CATSISGGSSYEQYF.

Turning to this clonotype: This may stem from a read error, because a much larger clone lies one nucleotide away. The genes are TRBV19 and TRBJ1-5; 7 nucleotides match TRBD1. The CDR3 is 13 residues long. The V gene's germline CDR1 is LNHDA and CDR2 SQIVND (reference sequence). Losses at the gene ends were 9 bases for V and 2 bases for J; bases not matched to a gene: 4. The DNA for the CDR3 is TGTGCCAGAAGCGGGACAGGCAATCAGCCCCAGCATTTT. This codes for CARSGTGNQPQHF.

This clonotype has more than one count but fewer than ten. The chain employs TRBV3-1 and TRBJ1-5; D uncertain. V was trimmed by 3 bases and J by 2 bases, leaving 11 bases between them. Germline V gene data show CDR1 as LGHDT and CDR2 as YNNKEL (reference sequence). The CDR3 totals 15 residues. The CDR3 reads CASSQATGGNQPQHF. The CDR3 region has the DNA TGTGCCAGCAGCCAGGCGACGGGAGGCAATCAGCCCCAGCATTTT. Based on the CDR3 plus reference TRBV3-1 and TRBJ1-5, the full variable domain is DTAVSQTPKYLVTQMGNDKSIKCEQNLGHDTMYWYKQDSKKFLKIMFSYNNKELIINETVPNRFSPKSPDKAHLNLHINSLELGDSAVYFCASSQATGGNQPQHFGDGTRLSIL.

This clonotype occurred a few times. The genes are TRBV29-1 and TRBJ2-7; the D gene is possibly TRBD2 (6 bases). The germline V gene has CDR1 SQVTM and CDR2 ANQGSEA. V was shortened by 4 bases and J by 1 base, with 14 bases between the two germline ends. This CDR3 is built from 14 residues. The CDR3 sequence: CSVAGREGSYEQYF. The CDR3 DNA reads TGCAGCGTTGCGGGGCGGGAAGGGTCCTACGAGCAGTACTTC.

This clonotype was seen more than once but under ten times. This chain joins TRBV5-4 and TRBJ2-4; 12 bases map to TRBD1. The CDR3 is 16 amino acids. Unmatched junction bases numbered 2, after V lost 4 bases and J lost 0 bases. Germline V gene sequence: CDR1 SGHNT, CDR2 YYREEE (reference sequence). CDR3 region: CASSEGQGAAKNIQYF. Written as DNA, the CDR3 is TGTGCCAGCAGCGAGGGACAGGGGGCAGCCAAAAACATTCAGTACTTC.

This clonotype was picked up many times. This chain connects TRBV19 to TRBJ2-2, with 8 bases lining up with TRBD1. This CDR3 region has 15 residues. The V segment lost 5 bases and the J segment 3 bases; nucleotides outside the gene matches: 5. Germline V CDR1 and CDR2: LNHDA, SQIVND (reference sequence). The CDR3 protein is CASSPRTGYTGELFF. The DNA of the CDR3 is TGTGCCAGTAGTCCCCGGACAGGGTACACCGGGGAGCTGTTTTTT.